A selection of T cell receptor beta chains follows, all from one sample in a study of blood T cell repertoires in COVID-19. Profiling relied on immunoSEQ multiplex PCR, and the TCRdb table lists in-frame clones only, not all of them. The sample holds 150,000 to 200,000 clones, about 82% seen once. The sequenced material came from peripheral blood. The receptors come from a man aged 45 to 65 with active or convalescent COVID-19. Each CDR3 is given with its conserved first and last residue. Each record gives: V gene, D gene, clone size, J gene, CDR3 DNA, CDR3 protein. D genes are given only for firm matches. The size entry is marked missing in some rows and otherwise reads once, few, many or a size class.

v_call: TRBV19; d_call: NA; clone_size: NA; j_call: TRBJ1-1; cdr3_nt: TGTGCCAGTAGTGACTTGTCGGGAGCTTTCTTT; cdr3_aa: CASSDLSGAFF
v_call: TRBV29-1; d_call: NA; clone_size: NA; j_call: TRBJ2-4; cdr3_nt: TGCAGCGTTGAGCCCGGGGGAGACATTCAGTACTTC; cdr3_aa: CSVEPGGDIQYF
v_call: TRBV7-9; d_call: TRBD1; clone_size: NA; j_call: TRBJ1-2; cdr3_nt: TGTGCCAGCAGTTCCAAGGACAGGGGAGTTCGTGGCTACACCTTC; cdr3_aa: CASSSKDRGVRGYTF
v_call: TRBV18; d_call: TRBD1; clone_size: NA; j_call: TRBJ1-6; cdr3_nt: TGTGCCAGCTCACCGAACAGGGGCCTAGATTCACCCCTCCACTTT; cdr3_aa: CASSPNRGLDSPLHF
v_call: TRBV29-1; d_call: TRBD1; clone_size: NA; j_call: TRBJ2-3; cdr3_nt: TGCAGCGTTAAAGGGGGCTTAAGCACAGATACGCAGTATTTT; cdr3_aa: CSVKGGLSTDTQYF
v_call: TRBV24-1; d_call: TRBD2; clone_size: NA; j_call: TRBJ2-1; cdr3_nt: TGTGCCACCAGGGGGACTAGCGGGAGTGGAGAGCAGTTCTTC; cdr3_aa: CATRGTSGSGEQFF
v_call: TRBV4-1; d_call: TRBD2; clone_size: NA; j_call: TRBJ2-7; cdr3_nt: TGCGCCAGCTCCCCGAAGAGTCAGCGGGGACCCTACGAGCAGTACTTC; cdr3_aa: CASSPKSQRGPYEQYF
v_call: TRBV5-6; d_call: TRBD2; clone_size: NA; j_call: TRBJ2-5; cdr3_nt: TGTGCCAGCAGTTCATGGGGGACTAGCGGGGTCCAAGAGACCCAGTACTTC; cdr3_aa: CASSSWGTSGVQETQYF
v_call: TRBV21-1; d_call: NA; clone_size: few; j_call: TRBJ1-2; cdr3_nt: TGTGCCAGCAGCCACCGATCAGCGAGCTATGGCTACACCTTC; cdr3_aa: CASSHRSASYGYTF
v_call: TRBV24-1; d_call: NA; clone_size: NA; j_call: TRBJ1-1; cdr3_nt: TGTGCCACCAGTGACCAGGGGCGGGGGGGAAACACTGAAGCTTTCTTT; cdr3_aa: CATSDQGRGGNTEAFF
v_call: TRBV29-1; d_call: TRBD2; clone_size: NA; j_call: TRBJ2-1; cdr3_nt: TGCAGCGTTGAAGATGGGAGCGGGGGGGTTAATGAGCAGTTCTTC; cdr3_aa: CSVEDGSGGVNEQFF
v_call: TRBV3-1/TRBV3-2; d_call: TRBD1; clone_size: once; j_call: TRBJ2-3; cdr3_nt: TGTGCCAGCAGCCTGACAGGGGGCAAGCAGTATTTT; cdr3_aa: CASSLTGGKQYF
v_call: TRBV18; d_call: NA; clone_size: NA; j_call: TRBJ1-6; cdr3_nt: TGTGCCAGCTCACCCCCTGGTTCCAGGTCAAATTCACCCCTCCACTTT; cdr3_aa: CASSPPGSRSNSPLHF
v_call: TRBV2; d_call: TRBD2; clone_size: NA; j_call: TRBJ2-3; cdr3_nt: TGTGCCAGCACCCTAGCGGGGTTCACAGATACGCAGTATTTT; cdr3_aa: CASTLAGFTDTQYF
v_call: TRBV6-2/TRBV6-3; d_call: TRBD1; clone_size: NA; j_call: TRBJ1-1; cdr3_nt: TGTGCCAGCAGCCCTAGGACAGGGGGCGCTGAAGCTTTCTTT; cdr3_aa: CASSPRTGGAEAFF
v_call: TRBV6-2/TRBV6-3; d_call: TRBD1; clone_size: NA; j_call: TRBJ2-1; cdr3_nt: TGTGCCAGCAGTTACTCGACAGGGGTGTATGAGCAGTTCTTC; cdr3_aa: CASSYSTGVYEQFF
v_call: TRBV19; d_call: TRBD1; clone_size: NA; j_call: TRBJ1-3; cdr3_nt: TGTGCCAGTAGTCCCAGCTTATCGGACAGGCCTGGAAACACCATATATTTT; cdr3_aa: CASSPSLSDRPGNTIYF
v_call: TRBV24-1; d_call: NA; clone_size: NA; j_call: TRBJ1-1; cdr3_nt: TGTGCCACCAGTGAGACAGGTCGAACTGAAGCTTTCTTT; cdr3_aa: CATSETGRTEAFF
v_call: TRBV15; d_call: TRBD2; clone_size: NA; j_call: TRBJ2-3; cdr3_nt: TGTGCCACCAGCAGAGATCTAGCGGAGAAGACGCAGTATTTT; cdr3_aa: CATSRDLAEKTQYF
v_call: TRBV2; d_call: TRBD1; clone_size: NA; j_call: TRBJ1-1; cdr3_nt: TGTGCCAGCAGTAATCGACAGGGACCGAACACTGAAGCTTTCTTT; cdr3_aa: CASSNRQGPNTEAFF
v_call: TRBV11-3; d_call: NA; clone_size: NA; j_call: TRBJ1-4; cdr3_nt: TGTGCCAGCAGCTTAGAGGGGGCGCAGGATGAAAAACTGTTTTTT; cdr3_aa: CASSLEGAQDEKLFF
v_call: TRBV18; d_call: TRBD1; clone_size: NA; j_call: TRBJ1-1; cdr3_nt: TGTGCCAGCTCGCCGGGACAGGGGGGTGCCACTGAAGCTTTCTTT; cdr3_aa: CASSPGQGGATEAFF
v_call: TRBV5-4; d_call: TRBD2; clone_size: NA; j_call: TRBJ2-3; cdr3_nt: TGTGCCAGCAGCTTGGGAAGCGGGAGGGCCGGTGCAGATACGCAGTATTTT; cdr3_aa: CASSLGSGRAGADTQYF
v_call: TRBV4-2; d_call: TRBD1; clone_size: NA; j_call: TRBJ2-7; cdr3_nt: TGTGCCAGCAGCCAAGGTCAGGGGACAGGGGCCTACGAGCAGTACTTC; cdr3_aa: CASSQGQGTGAYEQYF
v_call: TRBV7-2; d_call: TRBD1; clone_size: NA; j_call: TRBJ1-2; cdr3_nt: TGTGCCAGCAGCTTAATAGGGACAGGGGGTACTAACTATGGCTACACCTTC; cdr3_aa: CASSLIGTGGTNYGYTF
v_call: TRBV2; d_call: NA; clone_size: NA; j_call: TRBJ1-3; cdr3_nt: TGTGCCAGCAGTGAAGAACAGACCCTCTCTGGAAACACCATATATTTT; cdr3_aa: CASSEEQTLSGNTIYF
v_call: TRBV9; d_call: NA; clone_size: NA; j_call: TRBJ2-7; cdr3_nt: TGTGCCAGCAGCCCAAGTGGGCACCCCTCCTACGAGCAGTACTTC; cdr3_aa: CASSPSGHPSYEQYF
v_call: TRBV5-6; d_call: NA; clone_size: NA; j_call: TRBJ1-1; cdr3_nt: TGTGCCAGCAGCCTAGGACCACAGGGGAACACTGAAGCTTTCTTT; cdr3_aa: CASSLGPQGNTEAFF
v_call: TRBV6-6; d_call: NA; clone_size: NA; j_call: TRBJ1-1; cdr3_nt: TGTGCCAGCAGTTACAGGGAGATAACAGAAGCTTTCTTT; cdr3_aa: CASSYREITEAFF
v_call: TRBV9; d_call: TRBD2; clone_size: NA; j_call: TRBJ2-5; cdr3_nt: TGTGCCAGCAGCTCCCGACAGGGAACTAGCGGGAGGGCCGGGGAGACCCAGTACTTC; cdr3_aa: CASSSRQGTSGRAGETQYF
v_call: TRBV19; d_call: TRBD1; clone_size: few; j_call: TRBJ1-5; cdr3_nt: TGTGCCAGTAGTATAGACGGACAGGGTGGTCAGCCCCAGCATTTT; cdr3_aa: CASSIDGQGGQPQHF
v_call: TRBV5-5; d_call: NA; clone_size: NA; j_call: TRBJ1-6; cdr3_nt: TGTGCCAGCAGCTTGGTCGGGGGTAACAATAATTCACCCCTCCACTTT; cdr3_aa: CASSLVGGNNNSPLHF
v_call: TRBV4-1; d_call: TRBD1; clone_size: NA; j_call: TRBJ2-3; cdr3_nt: TGCGCCAGCAGCCAGGGACAGGGGGCTGCAGATACGCAGTATTTT; cdr3_aa: CASSQGQGAADTQYF
v_call: TRBV11-2; d_call: NA; clone_size: NA; j_call: TRBJ1-3; cdr3_nt: TGTGCCAGCAGCTCCCGGCGGAGCTCTGGAAACACCATATATTTT; cdr3_aa: CASSSRRSSGNTIYF
v_call: TRBV4-1; d_call: TRBD1; clone_size: NA; j_call: TRBJ2-5; cdr3_nt: TGCGCCAGCAGCCAATCCGGGACAGGGGCCGAGACCCAGTACTTC; cdr3_aa: CASSQSGTGAETQYF
v_call: TRBV3-1/TRBV3-2; d_call: NA; clone_size: NA; j_call: TRBJ2-2; cdr3_nt: TGTGCCAGCAGCCAAGATTGGGCAACCGGGGAGCTGTTTTTT; cdr3_aa: CASSQDWATGELFF
v_call: TRBV28; d_call: NA; clone_size: NA; j_call: TRBJ1-2; cdr3_nt: TGTGCCAGCAGTTTAATTGGAGGACCCAACTATGGCTACACCTTC; cdr3_aa: CASSLIGGPNYGYTF
v_call: TRBV3-1/TRBV3-2; d_call: TRBD1; clone_size: NA; j_call: TRBJ1-2; cdr3_nt: TGTGCCAGCAGACATGACAGGGGGCGAGGTCGCGATGGCTACACCTTC; cdr3_aa: CASRHDRGRGRDGYTF
v_call: TRBV4-3; d_call: NA; clone_size: NA; j_call: TRBJ2-7; cdr3_nt: TGCGCCAGCAGCCAAGAACTTGAGGCGTCCCACGAGCAGTACTTC; cdr3_aa: CASSQELEASHEQYF
v_call: TRBV5-1; d_call: NA; clone_size: NA; j_call: TRBJ2-3; cdr3_nt: TGCGCCAGCAGCTTGGACACGGGTCCTAGCACAGATACGCAGTATTTT; cdr3_aa: CASSLDTGPSTDTQYF
v_call: TRBV6-5; d_call: NA; clone_size: NA; j_call: TRBJ2-7; cdr3_nt: TGTGCCAGCAGTTACTCCCAGGGTCCCTACGAGCAGTACTTC; cdr3_aa: CASSYSQGPYEQYF
v_call: TRBV7-9; d_call: TRBD2; clone_size: NA; j_call: TRBJ2-3; cdr3_nt: TGTGCCAGCGGACTAGCGGGGGGAACAGATACGCAGTATTTT; cdr3_aa: CASGLAGGTDTQYF
v_call: TRBV14; d_call: NA; clone_size: NA; j_call: TRBJ1-2; cdr3_nt: TGTGCCAGCAGCCAAGAATTGGGAGCCAGCCTCTCTAACTATGGCTACACCTTC; cdr3_aa: CASSQELGASLSNYGYTF
v_call: TRBV14; d_call: NA; clone_size: NA; j_call: TRBJ2-1; cdr3_nt: TGTGCCAGCAGCTATCTTCCCGGGGGTGAGCAGTTCTTC; cdr3_aa: CASSYLPGGEQFF
v_call: TRBV7-2; d_call: NA; clone_size: NA; j_call: TRBJ1-4; cdr3_nt: TGTGCCAGCAGCTTAGCGGCCGGAATAGGAGGGGAAAAACTGTTTTTT; cdr3_aa: CASSLAAGIGGEKLFF